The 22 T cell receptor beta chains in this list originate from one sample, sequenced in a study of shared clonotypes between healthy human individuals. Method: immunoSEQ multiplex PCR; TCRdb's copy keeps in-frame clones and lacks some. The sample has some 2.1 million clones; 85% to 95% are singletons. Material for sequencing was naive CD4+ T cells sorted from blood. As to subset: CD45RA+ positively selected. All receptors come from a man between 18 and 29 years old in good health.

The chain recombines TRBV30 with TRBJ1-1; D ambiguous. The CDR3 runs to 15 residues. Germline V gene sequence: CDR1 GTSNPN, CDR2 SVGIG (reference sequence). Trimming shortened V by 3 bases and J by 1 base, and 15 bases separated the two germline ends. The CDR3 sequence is CAWSFGSVGNTEAFF. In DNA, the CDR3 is TGTGCCTGGAGCTTCGGTTCCGTGGGGAACACTGAAGCTTTCTTT. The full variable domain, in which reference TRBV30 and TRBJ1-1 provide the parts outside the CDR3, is SQTIHQWPATLVQPVGSPLSLECTVEGTSNPNLYWYRQAAGRGLQLLFYSVGIGQISSEVPQNLSASRPQDRQFILSSKKLLLSDSGFYLCAWSFGSVGNTEAFFGQGTRLTVV.

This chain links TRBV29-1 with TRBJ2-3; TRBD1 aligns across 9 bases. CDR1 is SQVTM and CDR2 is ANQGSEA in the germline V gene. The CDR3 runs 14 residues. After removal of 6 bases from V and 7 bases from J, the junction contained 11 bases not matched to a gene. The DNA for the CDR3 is TGCAGCGTCGGGACAGGGACCCTCGGGAATACGCAGTATTTT. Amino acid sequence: CSVGTGTLGNTQYF.

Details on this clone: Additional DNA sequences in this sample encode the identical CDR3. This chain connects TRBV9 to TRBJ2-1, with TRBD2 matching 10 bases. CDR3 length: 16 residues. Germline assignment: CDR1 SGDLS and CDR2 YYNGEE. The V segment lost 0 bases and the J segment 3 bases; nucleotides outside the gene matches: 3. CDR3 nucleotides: TGTGCCAGCAGCGTAGAGGCTAGCGGGGGCTACAATGAGCAGTTCTTC. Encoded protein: CASSVEASGGYNEQFF.

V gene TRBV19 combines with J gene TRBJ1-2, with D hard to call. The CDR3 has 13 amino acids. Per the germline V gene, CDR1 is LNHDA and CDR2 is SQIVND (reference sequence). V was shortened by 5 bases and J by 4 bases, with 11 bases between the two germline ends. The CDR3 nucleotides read TGTGCCAGTAGTCGTGGCAGCTTCTATGGCTACACCTTC. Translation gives CASSRGSFYGYTF.

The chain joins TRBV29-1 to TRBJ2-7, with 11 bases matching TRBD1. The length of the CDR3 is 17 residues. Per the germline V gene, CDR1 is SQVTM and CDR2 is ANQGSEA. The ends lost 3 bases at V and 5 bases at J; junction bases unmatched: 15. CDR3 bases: TGCAGCGTTGAGAGGACAGGGGGCCAGGTCGGTAGGGACGAGCAGTACTTC. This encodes CSVERTGGQVGRDEQYF.

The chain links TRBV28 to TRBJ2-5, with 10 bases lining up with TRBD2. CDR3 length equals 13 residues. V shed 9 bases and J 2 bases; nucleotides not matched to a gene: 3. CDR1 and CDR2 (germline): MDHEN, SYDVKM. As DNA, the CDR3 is TGTGCCAGTCAGCGGGGGGGACAAGAGACCCAGTACTTC. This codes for CASQRGGQETQYF.

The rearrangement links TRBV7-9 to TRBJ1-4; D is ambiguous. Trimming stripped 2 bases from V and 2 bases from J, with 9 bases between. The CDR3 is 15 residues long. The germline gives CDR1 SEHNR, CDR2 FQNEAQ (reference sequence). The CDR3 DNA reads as TGTGCCAGCAGCTTAAGTTTGGGTACTAATGAAAAACTGTTTTTT. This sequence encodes CASSLSLGTNEKLFF.

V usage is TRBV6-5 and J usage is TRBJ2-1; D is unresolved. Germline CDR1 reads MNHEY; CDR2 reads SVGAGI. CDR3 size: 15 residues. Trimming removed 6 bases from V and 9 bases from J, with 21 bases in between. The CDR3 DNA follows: TGTGCCAGCAGCCCAGGTTATTCGGTACAAAGTGAGCAGTTCTTC. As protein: CASSPGYSVQSEQFF.

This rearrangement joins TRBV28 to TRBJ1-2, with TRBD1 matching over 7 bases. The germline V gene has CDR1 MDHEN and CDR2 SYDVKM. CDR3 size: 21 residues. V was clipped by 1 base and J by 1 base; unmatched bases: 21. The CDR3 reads CASSLFIGDSSAEGLNYGYTF. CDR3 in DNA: TGTGCCAGCAGTTTATTTATCGGGGACAGCTCCGCTGAAGGACTTAACTATGGCTACACCTTC.

The DNA of the CDR3 is TGTGCCAGCAGTTACATGCAGACCCAGTACTTC. Translated, it gives CASSYMQTQYF. The chain carries TRBV6-5 and TRBJ2-5; no reliable D call. CDR3 size: 11 residues. Germline-derived CDR1 and CDR2 are MNHEY and SVGAGI. Trimming removed 2 bases from V and 6 bases from J, with 4 bases in between.

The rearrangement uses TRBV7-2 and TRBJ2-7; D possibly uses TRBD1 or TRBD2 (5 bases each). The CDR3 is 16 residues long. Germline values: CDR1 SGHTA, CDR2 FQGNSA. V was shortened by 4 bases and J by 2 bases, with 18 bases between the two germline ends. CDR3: CASSSVGTSSAYEQYF. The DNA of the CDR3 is TGTGCCAGCAGCTCGGTTGGGACCAGCAGCGCCTACGAGCAGTACTTC. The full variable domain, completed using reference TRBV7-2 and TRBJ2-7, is GAGVSQSPSNKVTEKGKDVELRCDPISGHTALYWYRQSLGQGLEFLIYFQGNSAPDKSGLPSDRFSAERTGGSVSTLTIQRTQQEDSAVYLCASSSVGTSSAYEQYFGPGTRLTVT.

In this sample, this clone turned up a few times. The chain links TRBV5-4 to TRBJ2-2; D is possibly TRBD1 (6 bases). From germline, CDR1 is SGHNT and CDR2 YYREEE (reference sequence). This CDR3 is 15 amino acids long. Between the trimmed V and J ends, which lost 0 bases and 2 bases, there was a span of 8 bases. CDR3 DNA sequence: TGTGCCAGCAGCTTGGAGGACAGAAACACCGGGGAGCTGTTTTTT. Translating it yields CASSLEDRNTGELFF.

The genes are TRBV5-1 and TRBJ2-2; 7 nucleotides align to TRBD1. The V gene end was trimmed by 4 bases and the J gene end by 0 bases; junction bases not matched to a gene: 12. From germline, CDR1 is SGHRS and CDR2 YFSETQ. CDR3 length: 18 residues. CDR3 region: CASSPGEGAIANTGELFF. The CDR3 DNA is TGCGCCAGCAGCCCGGGTGAGGGGGCTATTGCGAACACCGGGGAGCTGTTTTTT.

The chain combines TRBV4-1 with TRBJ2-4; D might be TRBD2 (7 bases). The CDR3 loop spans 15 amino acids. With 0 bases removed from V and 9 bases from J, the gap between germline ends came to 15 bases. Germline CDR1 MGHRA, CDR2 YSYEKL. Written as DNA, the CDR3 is TGCGCCAGCAGCCAAGATGGGGGGGCATGGGGCATTCAGTACTTC. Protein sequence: CASSQDGGAWGIQYF.

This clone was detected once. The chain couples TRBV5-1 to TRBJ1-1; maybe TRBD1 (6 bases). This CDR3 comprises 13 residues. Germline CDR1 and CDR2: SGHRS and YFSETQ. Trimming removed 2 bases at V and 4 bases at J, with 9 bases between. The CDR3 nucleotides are TGCGCCAGCAGCTTTGGACAGAGCACTGAAGCTTTCTTT. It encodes CASSFGQSTEAFF.

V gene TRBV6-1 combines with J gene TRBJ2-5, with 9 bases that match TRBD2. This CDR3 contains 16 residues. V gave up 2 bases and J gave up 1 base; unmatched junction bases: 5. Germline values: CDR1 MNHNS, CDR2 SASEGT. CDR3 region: CASSEFASGTQETQYF. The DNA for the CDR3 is TGTGCCAGCAGTGAATTTGCTAGCGGGACCCAAGAGACCCAGTACTTC.

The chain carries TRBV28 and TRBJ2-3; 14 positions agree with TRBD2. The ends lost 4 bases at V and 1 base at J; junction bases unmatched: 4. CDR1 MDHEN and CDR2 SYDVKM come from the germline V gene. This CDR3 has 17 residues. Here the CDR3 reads CASSWGLAGDRTDTQYF. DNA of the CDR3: TGTGCCAGCAGTTGGGGACTAGCGGGGGATCGCACAGATACGCAGTATTTT.

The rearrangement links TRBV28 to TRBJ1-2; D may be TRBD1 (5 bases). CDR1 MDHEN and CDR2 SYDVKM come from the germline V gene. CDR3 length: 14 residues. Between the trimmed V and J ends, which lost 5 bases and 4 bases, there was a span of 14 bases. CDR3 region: CASSPPPQGYGYTF. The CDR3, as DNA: TGTGCCAGCAGTCCCCCGCCGCAGGGCTATGGCTACACCTTC.

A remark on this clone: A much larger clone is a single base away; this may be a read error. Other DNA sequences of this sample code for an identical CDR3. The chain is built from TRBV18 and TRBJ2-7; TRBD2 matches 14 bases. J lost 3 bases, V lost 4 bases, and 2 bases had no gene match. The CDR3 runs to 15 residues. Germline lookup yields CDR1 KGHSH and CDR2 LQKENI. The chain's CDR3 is CASSLGTSGSYEQYF. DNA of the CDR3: TGTGCCAGCTCACTAGGGACTAGCGGGAGCTACGAGCAGTACTTC.

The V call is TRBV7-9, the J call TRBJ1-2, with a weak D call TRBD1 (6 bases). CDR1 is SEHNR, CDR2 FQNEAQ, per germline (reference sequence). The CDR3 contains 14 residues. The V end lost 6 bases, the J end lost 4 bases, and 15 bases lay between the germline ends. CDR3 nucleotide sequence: TGTGCCAGCAGTCGGGACATTACCATCTATGGCTACACCTTC. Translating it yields CASSRDITIYGYTF.

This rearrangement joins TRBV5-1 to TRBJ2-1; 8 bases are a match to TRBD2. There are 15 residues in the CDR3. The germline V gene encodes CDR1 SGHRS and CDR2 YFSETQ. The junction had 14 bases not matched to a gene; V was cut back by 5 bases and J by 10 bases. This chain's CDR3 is CASSSGLATLWEQFF. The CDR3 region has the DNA TGCGCCAGCAGTTCCGGACTAGCCACTTTGTGGGAGCAGTTCTTC.

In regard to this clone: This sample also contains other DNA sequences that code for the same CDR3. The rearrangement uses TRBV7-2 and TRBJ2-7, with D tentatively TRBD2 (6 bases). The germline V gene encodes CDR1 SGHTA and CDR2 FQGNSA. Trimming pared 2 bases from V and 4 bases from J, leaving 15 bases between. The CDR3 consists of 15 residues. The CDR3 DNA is TGTGCCAGCAGCTTACGTGGGCAGGGAGGATACGAGCAGTACTTC. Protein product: CASSLRGQGGYEQYF.